The T cell receptor (beta chain) under discussion was sequenced for a study of type 1 regulatory T cells (dated by TCRdb to about 2021). For context, the study as a whole: An in vitro protocol by which a Tr1-enriched, alloantigen-specific CD4 T cell product named T-allo10 was generated was characterized in the study. Patients with hematological malignancies who were receiving allogeneic hematopoietic stem cell transplantation were the group in which T-allo10 was being clinically evaluated.

Measured from the cysteine to the phenylalanine, the CDR3 is 13 residues long. CDR3 DNA only is kept here, 39 bases in frame from base 1. Relative to germline, V is 3 bases shorter and J is 4 bases shorter, with 9 bases between their ends. TCRdb records Illumina MiSeq as the sequencer. Using fastp at Q25 and MiXCR, TCRdb reprocessed the public reads and kept productive beta chains. When rows share a CDR3 protein, they turn into one entry using the most common DNA and genes. Counted in this sample were under 85,000 distinct CDR3 sequences; approximately 50% of them appeared once. More than 2% of the sample is taken by the ten largest. What the study reported, not specific to this receptor: Tr1 cells showed a more restricted TCR repertoire than non-Tr1 cells, which the study interpreted as alloantigen-induced clonal expansion.

In the case of this clonotype: Its antigen has not been determined. The sample holds no much larger clone one base away, and base qualities are not on file.

This chain joins TRBV12-3 or TRBV12-4 to TRBJ1-2; TRBD1 is perhaps the D gene, given 5 matching bases. What was sequenced was cultured non-Tr1 T cells, either the whole culture or a sorted T cell fraction (not recorded which). According to the study, the label for this sample's cell subset or site signals: non-Tr1 population from the T-allo10 product. This sequence was found in a human donor in good health. The DNA reads as follows: TGTGCCAGCAGTTTTGGGGGAGCCTATGGCTACACCTTC. It specifies CASSFGGAYGYTF.